This T cell receptor beta chain was identified in a study of shared clonotypes between healthy human individuals. Study results and limitations: The study's rarefaction showed incomplete sorted-subset sequencing despite large depth.

The germline CDR1 and CDR2 sequences are MNHNS and SASEGT. The V end was cut by 0 bases, the J end by 4 bases, with 15 bases between. The CDR3 consists of 16 residues. Clones were sequenced by immunoSEQ multiplex PCR, and TCRdb holds only the in-frame ones, with some missing. The sample consists of over 1.5 million clones, 98% of them appearing once. With regard to this clone: Its matching antigen is unknown.

Material: naive CD4+ T cells sorted from blood. Subset denoted: CD45RA+ positively selected. The TCR sequence derives from a young man in good health. V and J are TRBV6-1 and TRBJ1-2, with a possible D match to TRBD1 (5 bases). The CDR3 is CASSEAAVRAGYGYTF. CDR3 in DNA: TGTGCCAGCAGTGAAGCGGCGGTCAGGGCGGGCTATGGCTACACCTTC.